A selection of T cell receptor beta chains follows, all from one sample in a study of ipilimumab plus nivolumab after autologous stem cell transplantation. The data were produced by immunoSEQ multiplex PCR, yet TCRdb's version contains in-frame clones alone and is incomplete. Seen here are fewer than 85,000 clones, about 83% observed once, and the top ten hold roughly 2%. This specimen was PBMCs, taken in a trial of ipilimumab plus nivolumab as post-transplant consolidation. These receptors were taken from a male donor with diffuse large B-cell lymphoma. The CDR3 runs from the conserved cysteine through the conserved F or W. The D gene is left open where the match is weak. Clone size appears in some rows only: once, few, many, or a class for an expanded clone.

len: 15
abundance: -
v_gene: TRBV11-3
j_gene: TRBJ2-3
d_gene: -
CDR3aa: CASSPPGLKVDTQYF
CDR3nt: TGTGCCAGCAGCCCCCCTGGACTGAAGGTCGATACGCAGTATTTT

len: 13
abundance: -
v_gene: TRBV18
j_gene: TRBJ2-7
d_gene: -
CDR3aa: CASSRETGIEQYF
CDR3nt: TGTGCCAGCTCCCGGGAGACAGGGATCGAGCAGTACTTC

len: 15
abundance: -
v_gene: TRBV7-6
j_gene: TRBJ2-1
d_gene: TRBD2
CDR3aa: CASSLGTSGAGEQFF
CDR3nt: TGTGCCAGCAGCTTAGGGACTAGCGGGGCCGGGGAGCAGTTCTTC

len: 13
abundance: -
v_gene: TRBV7-2
j_gene: TRBJ1-1
d_gene: -
CDR3aa: CASSPRPNTEAFF
CDR3nt: TGTGCCAGCAGCCCCAGACCGAACACTGAAGCTTTCTTT

len: 12
abundance: few
v_gene: TRBV5-4
j_gene: TRBJ1-2
d_gene: -
CDR3aa: CASSGRNYGYTF
CDR3nt: TGTGCCAGCAGCGGCAGAAACTATGGCTACACCTTC

len: 15
abundance: -
v_gene: TRBV6-5
j_gene: TRBJ2-7
d_gene: TRBD1
CDR3aa: CASSKDRGLSYEQYF
CDR3nt: TGTGCCAGCAGTAAAGACAGGGGGCTCTCCTACGAGCAGTACTTC

len: 13
abundance: few
v_gene: TRBV6-1
j_gene: TRBJ1-1
d_gene: -
CDR3aa: CASSVEVLTEAFF
CDR3nt: TGTGCCAGCAGCGTCGAAGTACTCACTGAAGCTTTCTTT

len: 15
abundance: -
v_gene: TRBV11-1
j_gene: TRBJ2-7
d_gene: -
CDR3aa: CASSLSGTDTYEQYF
CDR3nt: TGTGCCAGCAGCTTGTCCGGGACTGATACCTACGAGCAGTACTTC

len: 16
abundance: -
v_gene: TRBV7-2
j_gene: TRBJ2-5
d_gene: -
CDR3aa: CASSLVGGGLGETQYF
CDR3nt: TGTGCCAGCAGCTTAGTGGGGGGCGGCTTGGGAGAGACCCAGTACTTC

len: 16
abundance: -
v_gene: TRBV6-4
j_gene: TRBJ2-1
d_gene: TRBD2
CDR3aa: CASSDSTSGDYNEQFF
CDR3nt: TGTGCCAGCAGTGACTCCACTAGCGGGGATTACAATGAGCAGTTCTTC

len: 15
abundance: -
v_gene: TRBV18
j_gene: TRBJ2-3
d_gene: -
CDR3aa: CASSPRRRGADTQYF
CDR3nt: TGTGCCAGCTCACCCCGGAGAAGGGGCGCAGATACGCAGTATTTT

len: 15
abundance: -
v_gene: TRBV7-3
j_gene: TRBJ1-6
d_gene: -
CDR3aa: CASSLMAGYNSPLHF
CDR3nt: TGTGCCAGCAGCTTAATGGCAGGATATAATTCACCCCTCCACTTT

len: 14
abundance: -
v_gene: TRBV5-4
j_gene: TRBJ1-2
d_gene: -
CDR3aa: CASSPPGGNYGYTF
CDR3nt: TGTGCCAGCAGCCCTCCGGGGGGCAACTATGGCTACACCTTC

len: 16
abundance: once
v_gene: TRBV7-2
j_gene: TRBJ2-5
d_gene: TRBD2
CDR3aa: CASSTARPRGGETQYF
CDR3nt: TGTGCCAGCAGTACCGCCCGCCCTCGGGGGGGAGAGACCCAGTACTTC

len: 17
abundance: -
v_gene: TRBV2
j_gene: TRBJ2-3
d_gene: -
CDR3aa: CASSPVLRAGITDTQYF
CDR3nt: TGTGCCAGCAGCCCTGTCCTCCGGGCGGGGATCACAGATACGCAGTATTTT

len: 16
abundance: -
v_gene: TRBV19
j_gene: TRBJ1-1
d_gene: -
CDR3aa: CATNQRGGLSNTEAFF
CDR3nt: TGTGCCACCAACCAACGGGGGGGGTTAAGTAACACTGAAGCTTTCTTT

len: 18
abundance: -
v_gene: TRBV12-1
j_gene: TRBJ1-5
d_gene: -
CDR3aa: CASTKAPLDSPSNQPQHF
CDR3nt: TGTGCCAGCACCAAGGCTCCCCTGGACAGCCCTAGCAATCAGCCCCAGCATTTT

len: 16
abundance: -
v_gene: TRBV30
j_gene: TRBJ1-3
d_gene: -
CDR3aa: CAWNLPAPGGGNTIYF
CDR3nt: TGTGCCTGGAACCTACCCGCCCCCGGGGGGGGAAACACCATATATTTT

len: 14
abundance: -
v_gene: TRBV5-4
j_gene: TRBJ2-1
d_gene: -
CDR3aa: CASSSNPLPNEQFF
CDR3nt: TGTGCCAGCAGCTCCAATCCCCTACCAAATGAGCAGTTCTTC

len: 19
abundance: -
v_gene: TRBV12-1
j_gene: TRBJ1-2
d_gene: -
CDR3aa: CASSSSYRGKFLLNYGYTF
CDR3nt: TGTGCCAGCAGCTCTTCATACAGGGGTAAATTTTTGTTGAATTATGGCTACACCTTC

len: 15
abundance: -
v_gene: TRBV2
j_gene: TRBJ1-5
d_gene: TRBD1
CDR3aa: CASSRDSYSNQPQHF
CDR3nt: TGTGCCAGCAGTCGGGACAGCTATAGCAATCAGCCCCAGCATTTT

len: 10
abundance: many
v_gene: TRBV29-1
j_gene: TRBJ1-1
d_gene: -
CDR3aa: CSVVITEAFF
CDR3nt: TGCAGCGTAGTGATCACTGAAGCTTTCTTT

len: 16
abundance: -
v_gene: TRBV5-6
j_gene: TRBJ2-3
d_gene: TRBD1
CDR3aa: CASSQQGGLPTDTQYF
CDR3nt: TGTGCCAGCAGCCAACAGGGGGGCCTCCCCACAGATACGCAGTATTTT

len: 11
abundance: -
v_gene: TRBV20-1
j_gene: TRBJ2-7
d_gene: -
CDR3aa: CSARGPYEQYF
CDR3nt: TGCAGTGCTAGGGGACCGTACGAGCAGTACTTC

len: 14
abundance: many
v_gene: TRBV6-1
j_gene: TRBJ2-7
d_gene: TRBD1
CDR3aa: CASSLGTGGYEQYF
CDR3nt: TGTGCCAGCAGTTTAGGGACAGGGGGCTACGAGCAGTACTTC

len: 15
abundance: -
v_gene: TRBV7-9
j_gene: TRBJ1-1
d_gene: TRBD1
CDR3aa: CASSLLGQVNTEAFF
CDR3nt: TGTGCCAGCAGCTTACTGGGACAGGTAAACACTGAAGCTTTCTTT

len: 13
abundance: -
v_gene: TRBV6-1
j_gene: TRBJ1-4
d_gene: -
CDR3aa: CASRRGVGEKLFF
CDR3nt: TGTGCCAGCAGGAGGGGGGTAGGGGAAAAACTGTTTTTT

len: 14
abundance: -
v_gene: TRBV9
j_gene: TRBJ2-5
d_gene: -
CDR3aa: CASSVDGLWETQYF
CDR3nt: TGTGCCAGCAGCGTAGATGGGCTTTGGGAGACCCAGTACTTC

len: 14
abundance: -
v_gene: TRBV19
j_gene: TRBJ1-5
d_gene: TRBD1
CDR3aa: CASSIDRVGWPQHF
CDR3nt: TGTGCCAGTAGTATCGACAGGGTTGGGTGGCCCCAGCATTTT

len: 19
abundance: once
v_gene: TRBV4-2
j_gene: TRBJ2-3
d_gene: TRBD2
CDR3aa: CASSQDLGSGAPSTDTQYF
CDR3nt: TGTGCCAGCAGCCAAGATCTTGGTAGCGGGGCCCCTAGCACAGATACGCAGTATTTT

len: 15
abundance: -
v_gene: TRBV10-3
j_gene: TRBJ1-1
d_gene: -
CDR3aa: CAISLLGGDGTEAFF
CDR3nt: TGTGCCATCAGTCTCCTCGGGGGGGATGGCACTGAAGCTTTCTTT

len: 16
abundance: -
v_gene: TRBV5-4
j_gene: TRBJ2-3
d_gene: TRBD2
CDR3aa: CASSPDGSGGSATQYF
CDR3nt: TGTGCCAGCAGCCCCGATGGTAGCGGGGGGTCGGCTACGCAGTATTTT

len: 14
abundance: -
v_gene: TRBV29-1
j_gene: TRBJ1-4
d_gene: -
CDR3aa: CSVEPRGGEEKLFF
CDR3nt: TGCAGCGTCGAACCACGAGGTGGCGAGGAAAAACTGTTTTTT

len: 14
abundance: -
v_gene: TRBV4-1
j_gene: TRBJ2-1
d_gene: TRBD2
CDR3aa: CASSLAGIYNEQFF
CDR3nt: TGCGCCAGCAGCCTAGCGGGGATCTACAATGAGCAGTTCTTC

len: 14
abundance: -
v_gene: TRBV5-1
j_gene: TRBJ1-2
d_gene: -
CDR3aa: CASSLSQGSYGYTF
CDR3nt: TGCGCCAGCAGCTTGTCTCAGGGCAGCTATGGCTACACCTTC

len: 15
abundance: few
v_gene: TRBV5-4
j_gene: TRBJ2-5
d_gene: TRBD2
CDR3aa: CASSSAGGTEETQYF
CDR3nt: TGTGCCAGCAGCTCAGCGGGGGGCACCGAAGAGACCCAGTACTTC

len: 12
abundance: -
v_gene: TRBV2
j_gene: TRBJ1-2
d_gene: -
CDR3aa: CASRTGGQGYTF
CDR3nt: TGTGCCAGCAGGACGGGGGGCCAAGGCTACACCTTC

len: 16
abundance: -
v_gene: TRBV29-1
j_gene: TRBJ2-5
d_gene: TRBD2
CDR3aa: CSVEEGPGLAAGEQYF
CDR3nt: TGCAGCGTTGAAGAAGGTCCGGGACTAGCGGCCGGGGAGCAGTACTTC

len: 16
abundance: -
v_gene: TRBV21-1
j_gene: TRBJ2-4
d_gene: -
CDR3aa: CASSKATRGPCYIQYF
CDR3nt: TGTGCCAGCAGCAAAGCTACCCGGGGCCCTTGTTACATTCAGTACTTC

len: 14
abundance: -
v_gene: TRBV5-1
j_gene: TRBJ1-2
d_gene: TRBD1
CDR3aa: CASSLNGQGVVGTF
CDR3nt: TGCGCCAGCAGCTTAAATGGACAGGGGGTAGTAGGCACCTTC

len: 13
abundance: -
v_gene: TRBV19
j_gene: TRBJ1-3
d_gene: -
CDR3aa: CASKGFTGNTIYF
CDR3nt: TGTGCCAGTAAGGGATTTACTGGAAACACCATATATTTT

len: 15
abundance: -
v_gene: TRBV7-9
j_gene: TRBJ2-3
d_gene: TRBD1
CDR3aa: CASSSRTGSTDTQYF
CDR3nt: TGTGCCAGCAGCTCTCGGACAGGAAGCACAGATACGCAGTATTTT

len: 15
abundance: -
v_gene: TRBV7-9
j_gene: TRBJ2-5
d_gene: TRBD2
CDR3aa: CASSTTGGRAETQYF
CDR3nt: TGTGCCAGCAGCACAACGGGGGGGCGCGCAGAGACCCAGTACTTC

len: 20
abundance: -
v_gene: TRBV4-2
j_gene: TRBJ2-5
d_gene: TRBD2
CDR3aa: CASSQDRGGLAGGRQETQYF
CDR3nt: TGTGCCAGCAGCCAAGATAGGGGAGGTCTAGCGGGGGGACGCCAAGAGACCCAGTACTTC

len: 14
abundance: -
v_gene: TRBV5-1
j_gene: TRBJ1-1
d_gene: -
CDR3aa: CASSPVGGVPEAFF
CDR3nt: TGCGCCAGCAGCCCGGTCGGGGGAGTGCCCGAAGCTTTCTTT

len: 14
abundance: -
v_gene: TRBV7-6
j_gene: TRBJ1-2
d_gene: -
CDR3aa: CASSLGVGAGGYTF
CDR3nt: TGTGCCAGCAGCTTAGGAGTGGGGGCTGGTGGCTACACCTTC

len: 11
abundance: -
v_gene: TRBV6-5
j_gene: TRBJ1-1
d_gene: -
CDR3aa: CASSWEGGAFF
CDR3nt: TGTGCCAGCAGTTGGGAGGGGGGAGCTTTCTTT

len: 15
abundance: -
v_gene: TRBV28
j_gene: TRBJ1-3
d_gene: -
CDR3aa: CASSLVTGAGNTIYF
CDR3nt: TGTGCCAGCAGTTTAGTGACCGGTGCCGGAAACACCATATATTTT

len: 15
abundance: -
v_gene: TRBV6-5
j_gene: TRBJ2-7
d_gene: -
CDR3aa: CASSYTSGTAGEQYF
CDR3nt: TGTGCCAGCAGTTACACCTCCGGGACTGCGGGAGAGCAGTACTTC

len: 14
abundance: -
v_gene: TRBV2
j_gene: TRBJ2-3
d_gene: TRBD2
CDR3aa: CATRSSGRTDTQYF
CDR3nt: TGTGCCACCCGATCTAGCGGGAGGACAGATACGCAGTATTTT

len: 17
abundance: -
v_gene: TRBV18
j_gene: TRBJ1-4
d_gene: -
CDR3aa: CASSPPTGRATNEKLFF
CDR3nt: TGTGCCAGCTCACCCCCGACAGGCCGTGCAACTAATGAAAAACTGTTTTTT

len: 15
abundance: -
v_gene: TRBV6-5
j_gene: TRBJ2-2
d_gene: TRBD2
CDR3aa: CASSPRGGGVGELFF
CDR3nt: TGTGCCAGCAGTCCTCGGGGGGGAGGAGTCGGGGAGCTGTTTTTT

len: 15
abundance: -
v_gene: TRBV28
j_gene: TRBJ1-1
d_gene: TRBD1
CDR3aa: CASSSYRGKDTEAFF
CDR3nt: TGTGCCAGCAGTAGCTACAGGGGAAAGGACACTGAAGCTTTCTTT

len: 17
abundance: -
v_gene: TRBV29-1
j_gene: TRBJ1-3
d_gene: -
CDR3aa: CSVEDLGPRVSGNTIYF
CDR3nt: TGCAGCGTTGAAGATCTCGGTCCCAGGGTCTCTGGAAACACCATATATTTT

len: 15
abundance: -
v_gene: TRBV7-9
j_gene: TRBJ1-1
d_gene: -
CDR3aa: CASRPPGRDNTEAFF
CDR3nt: TGTGCCAGCAGGCCCCCGGGCCGGGACAACACTGAAGCTTTCTTT

len: 14
abundance: -
v_gene: TRBV5-4
j_gene: TRBJ2-1
d_gene: TRBD1
CDR3aa: CASSLGGQGREQFF
CDR3nt: TGTGCCAGCAGCTTGGGGGGACAGGGACGTGAGCAGTTCTTC